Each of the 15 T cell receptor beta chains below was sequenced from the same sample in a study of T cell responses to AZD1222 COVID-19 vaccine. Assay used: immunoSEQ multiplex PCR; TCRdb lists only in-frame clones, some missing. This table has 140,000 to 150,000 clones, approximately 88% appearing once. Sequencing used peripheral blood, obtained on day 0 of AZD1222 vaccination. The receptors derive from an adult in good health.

The CDR3 DNA reads TGTGCCTGGAGTGTAAGCGGGGGGGCCTTCCCAGGCACAGATACGCAGTATTTT. Its protein product is CAWSVSGGAFPGTDTQYF. V gene TRBV30 combines with J gene TRBJ2-3; 10 nucleotides agree with TRBD2. The CDR3 sequence is 18 residues long. Unmatched junction bases numbered 10, after V lost 0 bases and J lost 1 base. Germline-derived CDR1 and CDR2 are GTSNPN and SVGIG (reference sequence).

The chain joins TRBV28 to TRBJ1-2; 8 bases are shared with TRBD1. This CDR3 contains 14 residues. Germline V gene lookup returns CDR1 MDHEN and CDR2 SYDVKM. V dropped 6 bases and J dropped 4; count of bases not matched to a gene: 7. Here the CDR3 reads CASRRTGTSYGYTF. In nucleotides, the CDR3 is TGTGCCAGCAGGCGGACAGGGACAAGCTATGGCTACACCTTC.

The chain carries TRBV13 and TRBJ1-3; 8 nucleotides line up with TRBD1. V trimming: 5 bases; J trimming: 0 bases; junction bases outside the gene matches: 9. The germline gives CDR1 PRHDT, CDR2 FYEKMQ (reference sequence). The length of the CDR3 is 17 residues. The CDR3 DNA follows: TGTGCCAGCAGCGCCCGCGGCAGGGGGCACTCTGGAAACACCATATATTTT. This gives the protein CASSARGRGHSGNTIYF.

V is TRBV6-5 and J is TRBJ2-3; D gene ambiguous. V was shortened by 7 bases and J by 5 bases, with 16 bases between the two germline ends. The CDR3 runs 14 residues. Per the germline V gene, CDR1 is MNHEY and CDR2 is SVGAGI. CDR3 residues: CASTQWLSVDTQYF. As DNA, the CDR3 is TGTGCCAGCACCCAGTGGTTGTCGGTAGATACGCAGTATTTT.

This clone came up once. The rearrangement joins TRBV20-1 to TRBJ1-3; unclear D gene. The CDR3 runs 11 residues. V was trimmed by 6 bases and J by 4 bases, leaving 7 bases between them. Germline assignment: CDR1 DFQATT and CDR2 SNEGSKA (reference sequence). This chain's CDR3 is CSATAGNTIYF. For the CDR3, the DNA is TGCAGTGCCACGGCAGGAAACACCATATATTTT.

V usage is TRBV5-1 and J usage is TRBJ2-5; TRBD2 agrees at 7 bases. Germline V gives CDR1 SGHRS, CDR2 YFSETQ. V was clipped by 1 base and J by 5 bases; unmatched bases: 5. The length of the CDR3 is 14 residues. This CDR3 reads CASSLRGDGETQYF. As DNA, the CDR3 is TGCGCCAGCAGCTTGCGGGGGGACGGTGAGACCCAGTACTTC.

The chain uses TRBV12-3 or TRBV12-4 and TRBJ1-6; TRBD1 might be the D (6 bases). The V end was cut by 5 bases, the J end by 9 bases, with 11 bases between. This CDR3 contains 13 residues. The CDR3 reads CASSHRVASPLHF. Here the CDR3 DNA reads TGTGCCAGCAGTCACAGGGTCGCTTCACCCCTCCACTTT.

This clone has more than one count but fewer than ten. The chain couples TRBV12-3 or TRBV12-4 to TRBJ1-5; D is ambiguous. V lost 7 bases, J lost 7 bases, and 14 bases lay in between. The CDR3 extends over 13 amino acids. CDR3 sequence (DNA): TGTGCCAGCACTTTGACAACGCTGCAGCCCCAGCATTTT. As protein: CASTLTTLQPQHF.

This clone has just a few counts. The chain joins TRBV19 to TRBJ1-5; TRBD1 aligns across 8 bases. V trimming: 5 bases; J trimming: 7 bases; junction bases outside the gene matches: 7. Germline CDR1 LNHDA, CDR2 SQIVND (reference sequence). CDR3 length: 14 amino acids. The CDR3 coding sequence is TGTGCCAGTAGTCCTGACAGGGGACGACAGCCCCAGCATTTT. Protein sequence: CASSPDRGRQPQHF.

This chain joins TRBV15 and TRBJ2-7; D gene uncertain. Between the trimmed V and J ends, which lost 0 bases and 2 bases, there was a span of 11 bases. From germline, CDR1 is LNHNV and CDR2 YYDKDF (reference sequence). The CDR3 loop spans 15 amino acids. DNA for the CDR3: TGTGCCACCAGCAGAGATCTTTCTCAGCCCTACGAGCAGTACTTC. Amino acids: CATSRDLSQPYEQYF. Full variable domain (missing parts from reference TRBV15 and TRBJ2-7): DAMVIQNPRYQVTQFGKPVTLSCSQTLNHNVMYWYQQKSSQAPKLLFHYYDKDFNNEADTPDNFQSRRPNTSFCFLDIRSPGLGDTAMYLCATSRDLSQPYEQYFGPGTRLTVT.

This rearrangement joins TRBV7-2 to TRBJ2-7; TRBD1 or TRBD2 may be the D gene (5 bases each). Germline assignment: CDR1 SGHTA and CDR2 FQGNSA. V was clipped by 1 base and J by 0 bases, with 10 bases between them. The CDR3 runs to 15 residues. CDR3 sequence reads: CASSLEYGTSYEQYF. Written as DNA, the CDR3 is TGTGCCAGCAGCTTAGAGTACGGGACCTCCTACGAGCAGTACTTC.

As DNA, the CDR3 is TGTGCCAGCAGTCCGGGACAGGGGTACGAGCAGTACTTC. Translated: CASSPGQGYEQYF. The chain couples TRBV28 to TRBJ2-7, with 10 bases matching TRBD1. With 5 bases clipped from V and 4 bases from J, the junction kept 2 bases outside the gene matches. Germline values: CDR1 MDHEN, CDR2 SYDVKM. CDR3 length: 13 residues.

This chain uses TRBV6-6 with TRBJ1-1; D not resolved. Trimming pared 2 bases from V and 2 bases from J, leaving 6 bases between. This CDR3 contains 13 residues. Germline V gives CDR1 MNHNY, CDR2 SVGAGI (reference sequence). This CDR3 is CASSYSRNTEAFF. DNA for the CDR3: TGTGCCAGCAGTTACAGCAGAAACACTGAAGCTTTCTTT.

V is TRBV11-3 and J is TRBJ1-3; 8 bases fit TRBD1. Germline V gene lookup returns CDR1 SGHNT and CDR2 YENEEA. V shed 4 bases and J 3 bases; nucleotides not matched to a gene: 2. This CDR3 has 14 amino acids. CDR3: CASSSGQGGNTIYF. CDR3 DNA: TGTGCCAGCAGCTCCGGACAGGGTGGAAACACCATATATTTT.

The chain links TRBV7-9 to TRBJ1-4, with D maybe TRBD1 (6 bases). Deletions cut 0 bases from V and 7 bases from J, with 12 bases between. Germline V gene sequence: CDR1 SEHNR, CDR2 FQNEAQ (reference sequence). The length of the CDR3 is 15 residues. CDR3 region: CASSLASLRGEKLFF. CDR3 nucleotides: TGTGCCAGCAGCTTAGCTTCTCTCAGGGGTGAAAAACTGTTTTTT.